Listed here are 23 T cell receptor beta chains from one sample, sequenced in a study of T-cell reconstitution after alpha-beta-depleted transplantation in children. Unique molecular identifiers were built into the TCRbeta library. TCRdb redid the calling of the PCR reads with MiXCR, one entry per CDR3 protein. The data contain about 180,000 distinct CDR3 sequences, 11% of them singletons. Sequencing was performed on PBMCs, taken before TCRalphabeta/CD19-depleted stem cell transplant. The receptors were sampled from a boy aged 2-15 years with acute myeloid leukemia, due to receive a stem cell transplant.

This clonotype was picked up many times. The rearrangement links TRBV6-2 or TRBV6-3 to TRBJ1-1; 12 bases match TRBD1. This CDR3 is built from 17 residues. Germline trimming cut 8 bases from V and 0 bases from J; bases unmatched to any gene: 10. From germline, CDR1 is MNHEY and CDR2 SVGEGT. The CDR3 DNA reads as TGTGCCAGCCAGAAGGGACAGGGGGCCCCACTGAACACTGAAGCTTTCTTT. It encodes CASQKGQGAPLNTEAFF.

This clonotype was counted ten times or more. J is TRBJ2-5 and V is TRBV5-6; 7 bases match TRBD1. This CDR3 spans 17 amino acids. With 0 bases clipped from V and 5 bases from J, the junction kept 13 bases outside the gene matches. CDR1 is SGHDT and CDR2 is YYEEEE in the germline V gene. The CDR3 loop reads CASSLGQGVRLWETQYF. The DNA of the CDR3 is TGTGCCAGCAGCTTGGGGCAGGGGGTACGCCTATGGGAGACCCAGTACTTC. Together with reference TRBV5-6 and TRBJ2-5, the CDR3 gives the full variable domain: DAGVTQSPTHLIKTRGQQVTLRCSPKSGHDTVSWYQQALGQGPQFIFQYYEEEERQRGNFPDRFSGHQFPNYSSELNVNALLLGDSALYLCASSLGQGVRLWETQYFGPGTRLLVL.

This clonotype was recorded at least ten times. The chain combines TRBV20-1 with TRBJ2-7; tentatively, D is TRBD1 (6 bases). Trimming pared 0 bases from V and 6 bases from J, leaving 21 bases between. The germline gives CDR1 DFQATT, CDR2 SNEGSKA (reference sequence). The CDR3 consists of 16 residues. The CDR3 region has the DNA TGCAGTGCTAGAGATAGGTTGCTGGGGCCAGGGGTCGAGCAGTACTTC. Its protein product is CSARDRLLGPGVEQYF.

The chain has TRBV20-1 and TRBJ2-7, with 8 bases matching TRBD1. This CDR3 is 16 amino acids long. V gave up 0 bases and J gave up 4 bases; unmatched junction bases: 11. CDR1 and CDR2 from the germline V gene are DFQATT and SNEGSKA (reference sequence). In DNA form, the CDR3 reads TGCAGTGCTAGAGATACCGGGACAGGTATTGGATACGAGCAGTACTTC. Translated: CSARDTGTGIGYEQYF.

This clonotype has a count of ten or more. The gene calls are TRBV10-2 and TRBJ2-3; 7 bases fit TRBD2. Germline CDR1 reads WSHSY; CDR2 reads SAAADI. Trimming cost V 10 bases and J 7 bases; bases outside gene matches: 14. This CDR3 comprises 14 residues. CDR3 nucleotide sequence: TGCGCCATACTCCCTGGGGAGGGCCGGTATACGCAGTATTTT. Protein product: CAILPGEGRYTQYF.

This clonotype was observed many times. DNA for the CDR3: TGTGCCAGCAGTTACACAAAAAACTATGGCTACACCTTC. This codes for CASSYTKNYGYTF. This chain links TRBV27 with TRBJ1-2; D unresolved. This CDR3 contains 13 residues. Trimming removed 4 bases from V and 2 bases from J, with 8 bases in between. The germline V gene encodes CDR1 MNHEY and CDR2 SMNVEV (reference sequence).

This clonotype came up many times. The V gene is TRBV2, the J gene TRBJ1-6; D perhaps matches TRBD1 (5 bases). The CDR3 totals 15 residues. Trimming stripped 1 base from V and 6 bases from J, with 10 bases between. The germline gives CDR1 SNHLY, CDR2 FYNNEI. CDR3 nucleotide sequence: TGTGCCAGCAGTGAAGGTGGGGGAGGTAATTCACCCCTCCACTTT. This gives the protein CASSEGGGGNSPLHF.

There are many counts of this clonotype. Written as DNA, the CDR3 is TGTGCCAGCCGTCCCACAGGGGGTGCGGACATTCAGTACTTC. Its protein is CASRPTGGADIQYF. The rearrangement joins TRBV12-3 or TRBV12-4 to TRBJ2-4, with TRBD1 matching over 8 bases. The CDR3 loop spans 14 amino acids. J lost 8 bases, V lost 8 bases, and 11 bases had no gene match.

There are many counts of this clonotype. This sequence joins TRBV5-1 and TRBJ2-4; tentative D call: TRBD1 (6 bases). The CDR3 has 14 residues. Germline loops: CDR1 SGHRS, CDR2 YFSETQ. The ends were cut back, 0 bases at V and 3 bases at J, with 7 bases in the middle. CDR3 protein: CASSLEGVKNIQYF. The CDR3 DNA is TGCGCCAGCAGCTTGGAGGGGGTCAAAAACATTCAGTACTTC.

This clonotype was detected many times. CDR3 bases: TGCGCCAGCAGCCAAGAACCTTATGGCTACGAGCAGTACGTC. It is translated as CASSQEPYGYEQYV. V gene TRBV4-1 combines with J gene TRBJ2-7; D uncertain. CDR1 is MGHRA, CDR2 YSYEKL, per germline. The CDR3 contains 14 residues. Trimming took off 0 bases at V and 3 bases at J, with 9 bases between the two ends.

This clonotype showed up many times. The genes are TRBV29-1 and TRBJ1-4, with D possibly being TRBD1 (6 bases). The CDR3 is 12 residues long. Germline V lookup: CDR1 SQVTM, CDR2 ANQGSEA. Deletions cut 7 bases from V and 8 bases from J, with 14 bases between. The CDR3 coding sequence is TGCAGCGCTAGCAACGGACAGGAAAAACTGTTTTTT. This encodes CSASNGQEKLFF.

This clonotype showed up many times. DNA for the CDR3: TGTGCCAGCAGTTTTCTTGGGTATTATTCCACTGAAGCTTTCTTT. This gives the protein CASSFLGYYSTEAFF. The chain carries TRBV12-3 or TRBV12-4 and TRBJ1-1; D is uncertain. V gave up 3 bases and J gave up 4 bases, with 15 bases separating them. CDR3 size: 15 residues.

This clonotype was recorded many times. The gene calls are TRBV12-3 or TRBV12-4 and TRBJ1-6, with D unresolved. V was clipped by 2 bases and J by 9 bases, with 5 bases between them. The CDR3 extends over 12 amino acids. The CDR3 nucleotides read TGTGCCAGCAGTTTATGGGCTTCACCCCTCCACTTT. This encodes CASSLWASPLHF.

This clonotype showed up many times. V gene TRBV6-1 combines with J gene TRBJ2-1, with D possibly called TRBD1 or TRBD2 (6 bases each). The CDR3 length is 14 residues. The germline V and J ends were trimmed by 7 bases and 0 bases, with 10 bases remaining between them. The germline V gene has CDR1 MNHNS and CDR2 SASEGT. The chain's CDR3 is CASTPGASYNEQFF. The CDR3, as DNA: TGTGCCAGCACCCCGGGGGCCTCCTACAATGAGCAGTTCTTC.

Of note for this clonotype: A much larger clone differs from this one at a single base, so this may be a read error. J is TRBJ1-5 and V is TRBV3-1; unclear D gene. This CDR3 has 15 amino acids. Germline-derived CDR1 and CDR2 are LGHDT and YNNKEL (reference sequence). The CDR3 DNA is TGTGCCTGCAGCCAGCAAGGCGGGTTCAGTCAGCCCCAGCATTTT. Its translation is CACSQQGGFSQPQHF. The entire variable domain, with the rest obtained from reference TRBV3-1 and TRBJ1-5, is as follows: DTAVSQTPKYLVTQMGNDKSIKCEQNLGHDTMYWYKQDSKKFLKIMFSYNNKELIINETVPNRFSPKSPDKAHLNLHINSLELGDSAVYFCACSQQGGFSQPQHFGDGTRLSIL.

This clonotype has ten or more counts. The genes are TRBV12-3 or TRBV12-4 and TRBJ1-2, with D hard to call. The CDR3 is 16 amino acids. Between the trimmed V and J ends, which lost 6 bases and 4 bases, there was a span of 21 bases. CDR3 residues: CASRPRVPGVGYGYTF. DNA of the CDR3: TGTGCCAGCAGGCCTCGCGTTCCCGGTGTGGGCTATGGCTACACCTTC.

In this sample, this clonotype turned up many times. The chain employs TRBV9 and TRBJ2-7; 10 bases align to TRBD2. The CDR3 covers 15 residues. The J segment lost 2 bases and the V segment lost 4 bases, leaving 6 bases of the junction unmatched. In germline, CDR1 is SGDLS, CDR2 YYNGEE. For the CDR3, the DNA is TGTGCCAGCAGCCTCGGACTAGCGGAAACCTACGAGCAGTACTTC. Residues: CASSLGLAETYEQYF.

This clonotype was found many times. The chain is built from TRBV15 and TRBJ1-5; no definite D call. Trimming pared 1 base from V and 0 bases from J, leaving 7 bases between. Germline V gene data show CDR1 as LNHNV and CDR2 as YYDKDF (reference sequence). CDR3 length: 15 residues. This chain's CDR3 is CATSRGLNSNQPQHF. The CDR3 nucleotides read TGTGCCACCAGCAGAGGCCTGAATAGCAATCAGCCCCAGCATTTT. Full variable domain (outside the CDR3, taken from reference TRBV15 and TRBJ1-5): DAMVIQNPRYQVTQFGKPVTLSCSQTLNHNVMYWYQQKSSQAPKLLFHYYDKDFNNEADTPDNFQSRRPNTSFCFLDIRSPGLGDTAMYLCATSRGLNSNQPQHFGDGTRLSIL.

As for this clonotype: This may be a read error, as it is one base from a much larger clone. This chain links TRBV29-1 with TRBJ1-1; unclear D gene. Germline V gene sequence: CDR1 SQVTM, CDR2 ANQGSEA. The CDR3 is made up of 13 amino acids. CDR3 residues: CTVEGRRRTEAFF. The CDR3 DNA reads TGCACCGTTGAAGGTAGACGAAGAACTGAAGCTTTCTTT.

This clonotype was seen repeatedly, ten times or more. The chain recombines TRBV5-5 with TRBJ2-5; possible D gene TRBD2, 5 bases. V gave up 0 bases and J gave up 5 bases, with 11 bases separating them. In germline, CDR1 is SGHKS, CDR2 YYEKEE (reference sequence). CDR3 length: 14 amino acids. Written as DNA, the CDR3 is TGTGCCAGCAGCTTGGAATTGGAGGTGGAGACCCAGTACTTC. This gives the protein CASSLELEVETQYF.

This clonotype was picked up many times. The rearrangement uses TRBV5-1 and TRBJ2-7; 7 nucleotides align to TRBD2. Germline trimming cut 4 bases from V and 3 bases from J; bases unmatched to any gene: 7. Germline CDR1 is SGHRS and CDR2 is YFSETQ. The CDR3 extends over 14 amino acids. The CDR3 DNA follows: TGCGCCAGCAGCGGAGGACTAGGAGGCTACGAGCAGTACTTC. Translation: CASSGGLGGYEQYF.

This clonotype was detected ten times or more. The CDR3 coding sequence is TGTGCCAGCAGCCCTATAGGTTCCTACGAGCAGTACGTC. It specifies CASSPIGSYEQYV. The chain links TRBV7-2 to TRBJ2-7, with no clear D. V dropped 5 bases and J dropped 1 base, with 9 bases sitting between them. CDR3 length equals 13 residues. Germline V gene sequence: CDR1 SGHTA, CDR2 FQGNSA.

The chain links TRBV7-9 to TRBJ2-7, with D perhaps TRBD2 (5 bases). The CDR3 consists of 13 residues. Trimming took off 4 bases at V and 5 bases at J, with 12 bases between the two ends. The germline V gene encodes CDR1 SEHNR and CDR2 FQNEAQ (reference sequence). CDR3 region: CASSSPGINEQYF. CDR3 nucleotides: TGTGCCAGCAGCTCACCGGGGATCAACGAGCAGTACTTC.